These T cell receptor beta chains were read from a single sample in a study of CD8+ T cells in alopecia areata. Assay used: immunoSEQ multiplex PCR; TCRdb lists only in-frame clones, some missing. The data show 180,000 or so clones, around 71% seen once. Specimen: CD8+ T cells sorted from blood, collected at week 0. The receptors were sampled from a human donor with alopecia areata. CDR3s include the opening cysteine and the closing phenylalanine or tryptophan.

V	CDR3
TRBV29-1	CSVLQGAYEQYF
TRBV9	CASRPTGVVSTDTQYF
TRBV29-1	CSATPRDRAYEQYF
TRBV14	CASSQAPYEQYF
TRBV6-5	CASSYHGQGAQGYTF
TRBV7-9	CASTPSWGEAFF
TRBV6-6	CASSTRQDRDRSPLHF
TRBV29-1	CSVEIRAQAFF
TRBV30	CAWRFRETQYF
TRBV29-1	CSASMGQGREQYF
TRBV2	CASRTGQNSNQPQHF
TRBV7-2	CASTNWADLFNYGYTF
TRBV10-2	CASSEEVRNEQYF
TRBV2	CASLTSGNEQFF
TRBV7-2	CASSFGTRGDTQYF
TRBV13	CASSLAGGEYEQYF
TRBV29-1	CSVAPTPSGSEYGYTF
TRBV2	CASNPTSARRSYEQYF
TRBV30	CAWSSFSRDGWEQYF
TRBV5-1	CASSLAFGQPQHF
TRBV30	CAWSIGVGNQPQHF
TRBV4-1	CASSPLGVASYEQYF
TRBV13	CASSRDRGQETQYF
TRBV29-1	CSVTGQGETQYF
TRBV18	CASSNEGYEQYF
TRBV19	CASSISFAYTDTQYF
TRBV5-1	CASSLRQETQYF
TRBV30	CAWSQGRNTQYF
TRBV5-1	CASSLDIDTQYF
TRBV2	CASIVRRETQYF
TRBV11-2	CASSSPRLGPYEQYF
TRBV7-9	CASSLTDGQETQYF
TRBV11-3	CASSSGDTQYF
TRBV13	CASSLGGELGFF
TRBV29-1	CSVALDGPNEKLFF
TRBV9	CASSPPSRDDIQYF
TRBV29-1	CSVDSPGQGDEKLFF
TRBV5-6	CASSLEGPKYNEQFF
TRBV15	CATSRDLLAGVTGELFF
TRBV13	CASSLGDSIYEQYF
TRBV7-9	CASSLLGDFLGYTF
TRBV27	CASSFRIHYEQYF
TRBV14	CASSREGNAYEQYF
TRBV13	CASSLLGQNYGYTF
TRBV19	CATSGDYSTDTQYF
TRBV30	CAGYRGIGGYTF
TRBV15	CATSTDPPDRVFAGPYEQYF
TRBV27	CASSLSGQETQYF
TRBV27	CASSLSSSPLHF
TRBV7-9	CASSSEGTGATNEKLFF
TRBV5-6	CASSLLTVNNQPQHF
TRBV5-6	CASSRGRQVDQPQHF
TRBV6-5	CASSPRVPYEQYF
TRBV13	CASSSQGQAKNIQYF
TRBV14	CASSQPPPGSEAFF
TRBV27	CASSSTPPTGHEQYF